These 9 T cell receptor beta chains originate from one sample sequenced in a study of control samples from healthy donors and cancer patients. This table comes from immunoSEQ multiplex PCR, and its TCRdb copy is limited to in-frame clones, with some not included. The repertoire holds about 120,000 clones, approximately 88% seen once, with approximately 3.5% in the top ten. Material: blood. These TCRs come from a man aged 35-49 years in good health.

This chain connects TRBV18 to TRBJ2-5, with a tentative D call TRBD2 (5 bases). In germline, CDR1 is KGHSH, CDR2 LQKENI. The CDR3 totals 16 residues. Trimming removed 2 bases from V and 1 base from J, with 14 bases in between. DNA of the CDR3: TGTGCCAGCTCACCAGAGGGCCGAATCCCCCAAGAGACCCAGTACTTC. This translates into CASSPEGRIPQETQYF.

The rearrangement links TRBV6-5 to TRBJ1-3, with unresolved D. This CDR3 is 14 amino acids long. In germline, CDR1 is MNHEY, CDR2 SVGAGI. Trimming removed 0 bases from V and 4 bases from J, with 7 bases in between. This CDR3 reads CASSYSGKGNTIYF. In nucleotides, the CDR3 is TGTGCCAGCAGTTACTCGGGTAAAGGAAACACCATATATTTT.

This clone was observed a single time. The V gene is TRBV7-2, the J gene TRBJ2-2; 9 bases match TRBD2. The trim removed 5 bases at V and 1 base at J, leaving 5 bases unmatched. The germline gives CDR1 SGHTA, CDR2 FQGNSA. CDR3 length: 16 amino acids. The CDR3 is CASSARLAVNTGELFF. CDR3 coding DNA: TGTGCCAGCAGCGCAAGACTAGCGGTGAACACCGGGGAGCTGTTTTTT.

This chain uses TRBV24-1 with TRBJ1-5; the D is unclear. From germline, CDR1 is KGHDR and CDR2 SFDVKD. There are 14 residues in the CDR3. Trimming took off 2 bases at V and 2 bases at J, with 6 bases between the two ends. For the CDR3, the DNA is TGTGCCACCAGTGATTATACACGCAATCAGCCCCAGCATTTT. Translating it yields CATSDYTRNQPQHF.

The V gene is TRBV28, the J gene TRBJ1-1, with D hard to call. The CDR3 length is 12 residues. Trimming took off 2 bases at V and 4 bases at J, with 5 bases between the two ends. Germline-derived CDR1 and CDR2 are MDHEN and SYDVKM. CDR3 sequence (DNA): TGTGCCAGCAGTTTAGTATTCACTGAAGCTTTCTTT. Amino acids: CASSLVFTEAFF.

This clone was seen once. The chain recombines TRBV15 with TRBJ1-3, with TRBD1 matching over 8 bases. Germline-derived CDR1 and CDR2 are LNHNV and YYDKDF (reference sequence). V lost 5 bases and J lost 0; bases outside the gene matches: 9. This CDR3 spans 17 amino acids. CDR3 protein: CATSEGTGGNSGNTIYF. As DNA, the CDR3 is TGTGCCACCAGCGAGGGGACAGGCGGTAACTCTGGAAACACCATATATTTT. Using reference TRBV15 and TRBJ1-3 for the parts outside the CDR3, the full variable domain is DAMVIQNPRYQVTQFGKPVTLSCSQTLNHNVMYWYQQKSSQAPKLLFHYYDKDFNNEADTPDNFQSRRPNTSFCFLDIRSPGLGDTAMYLCATSEGTGGNSGNTIYFGEGSWLTVV.

The rearrangement uses TRBV9 and TRBJ2-7; 14 bases line up with TRBD2. V dropped 3 bases and J dropped 3; count of bases not matched to a gene: 5. CDR3 length equals 16 residues. Germline V gene lookup returns CDR1 SGDLS and CDR2 YYNGEE. The CDR3 protein is CASSARGLAGVYEQYF. CDR3 bases: TGTGCCAGCAGCGCGAGGGGACTAGCGGGGGTCTACGAGCAGTACTTC.

This clone was detected once. The chain is built from TRBV27 and TRBJ1-5; D possibly corresponds to TRBD1 (6 bases). The CDR3 consists of 14 residues. From germline, CDR1 is MNHEY and CDR2 SMNVEV (reference sequence). V lost 3 bases, J lost 4 bases, and 10 bases lay in between. CDR3 sequence reads: CASSLARGNQPQHF. In DNA form, the CDR3 reads TGTGCCAGCAGTTTGGCCAGGGGAAATCAGCCCCAGCATTTT.

The J gene is TRBJ1-4, the V gene TRBV29-1, with D possibly being TRBD1 (6 bases). Trimming removed 6 bases from V and 8 bases from J, with 10 bases in between. Looked up from germline, CDR1 is SQVTM and CDR2 is ANQGSEA. The CDR3 has 11 residues. The CDR3 nucleotides are TGCAGCGTGGCGACAGGCGAAAAACTGTTTTTT. It encodes CSVATGEKLFF.